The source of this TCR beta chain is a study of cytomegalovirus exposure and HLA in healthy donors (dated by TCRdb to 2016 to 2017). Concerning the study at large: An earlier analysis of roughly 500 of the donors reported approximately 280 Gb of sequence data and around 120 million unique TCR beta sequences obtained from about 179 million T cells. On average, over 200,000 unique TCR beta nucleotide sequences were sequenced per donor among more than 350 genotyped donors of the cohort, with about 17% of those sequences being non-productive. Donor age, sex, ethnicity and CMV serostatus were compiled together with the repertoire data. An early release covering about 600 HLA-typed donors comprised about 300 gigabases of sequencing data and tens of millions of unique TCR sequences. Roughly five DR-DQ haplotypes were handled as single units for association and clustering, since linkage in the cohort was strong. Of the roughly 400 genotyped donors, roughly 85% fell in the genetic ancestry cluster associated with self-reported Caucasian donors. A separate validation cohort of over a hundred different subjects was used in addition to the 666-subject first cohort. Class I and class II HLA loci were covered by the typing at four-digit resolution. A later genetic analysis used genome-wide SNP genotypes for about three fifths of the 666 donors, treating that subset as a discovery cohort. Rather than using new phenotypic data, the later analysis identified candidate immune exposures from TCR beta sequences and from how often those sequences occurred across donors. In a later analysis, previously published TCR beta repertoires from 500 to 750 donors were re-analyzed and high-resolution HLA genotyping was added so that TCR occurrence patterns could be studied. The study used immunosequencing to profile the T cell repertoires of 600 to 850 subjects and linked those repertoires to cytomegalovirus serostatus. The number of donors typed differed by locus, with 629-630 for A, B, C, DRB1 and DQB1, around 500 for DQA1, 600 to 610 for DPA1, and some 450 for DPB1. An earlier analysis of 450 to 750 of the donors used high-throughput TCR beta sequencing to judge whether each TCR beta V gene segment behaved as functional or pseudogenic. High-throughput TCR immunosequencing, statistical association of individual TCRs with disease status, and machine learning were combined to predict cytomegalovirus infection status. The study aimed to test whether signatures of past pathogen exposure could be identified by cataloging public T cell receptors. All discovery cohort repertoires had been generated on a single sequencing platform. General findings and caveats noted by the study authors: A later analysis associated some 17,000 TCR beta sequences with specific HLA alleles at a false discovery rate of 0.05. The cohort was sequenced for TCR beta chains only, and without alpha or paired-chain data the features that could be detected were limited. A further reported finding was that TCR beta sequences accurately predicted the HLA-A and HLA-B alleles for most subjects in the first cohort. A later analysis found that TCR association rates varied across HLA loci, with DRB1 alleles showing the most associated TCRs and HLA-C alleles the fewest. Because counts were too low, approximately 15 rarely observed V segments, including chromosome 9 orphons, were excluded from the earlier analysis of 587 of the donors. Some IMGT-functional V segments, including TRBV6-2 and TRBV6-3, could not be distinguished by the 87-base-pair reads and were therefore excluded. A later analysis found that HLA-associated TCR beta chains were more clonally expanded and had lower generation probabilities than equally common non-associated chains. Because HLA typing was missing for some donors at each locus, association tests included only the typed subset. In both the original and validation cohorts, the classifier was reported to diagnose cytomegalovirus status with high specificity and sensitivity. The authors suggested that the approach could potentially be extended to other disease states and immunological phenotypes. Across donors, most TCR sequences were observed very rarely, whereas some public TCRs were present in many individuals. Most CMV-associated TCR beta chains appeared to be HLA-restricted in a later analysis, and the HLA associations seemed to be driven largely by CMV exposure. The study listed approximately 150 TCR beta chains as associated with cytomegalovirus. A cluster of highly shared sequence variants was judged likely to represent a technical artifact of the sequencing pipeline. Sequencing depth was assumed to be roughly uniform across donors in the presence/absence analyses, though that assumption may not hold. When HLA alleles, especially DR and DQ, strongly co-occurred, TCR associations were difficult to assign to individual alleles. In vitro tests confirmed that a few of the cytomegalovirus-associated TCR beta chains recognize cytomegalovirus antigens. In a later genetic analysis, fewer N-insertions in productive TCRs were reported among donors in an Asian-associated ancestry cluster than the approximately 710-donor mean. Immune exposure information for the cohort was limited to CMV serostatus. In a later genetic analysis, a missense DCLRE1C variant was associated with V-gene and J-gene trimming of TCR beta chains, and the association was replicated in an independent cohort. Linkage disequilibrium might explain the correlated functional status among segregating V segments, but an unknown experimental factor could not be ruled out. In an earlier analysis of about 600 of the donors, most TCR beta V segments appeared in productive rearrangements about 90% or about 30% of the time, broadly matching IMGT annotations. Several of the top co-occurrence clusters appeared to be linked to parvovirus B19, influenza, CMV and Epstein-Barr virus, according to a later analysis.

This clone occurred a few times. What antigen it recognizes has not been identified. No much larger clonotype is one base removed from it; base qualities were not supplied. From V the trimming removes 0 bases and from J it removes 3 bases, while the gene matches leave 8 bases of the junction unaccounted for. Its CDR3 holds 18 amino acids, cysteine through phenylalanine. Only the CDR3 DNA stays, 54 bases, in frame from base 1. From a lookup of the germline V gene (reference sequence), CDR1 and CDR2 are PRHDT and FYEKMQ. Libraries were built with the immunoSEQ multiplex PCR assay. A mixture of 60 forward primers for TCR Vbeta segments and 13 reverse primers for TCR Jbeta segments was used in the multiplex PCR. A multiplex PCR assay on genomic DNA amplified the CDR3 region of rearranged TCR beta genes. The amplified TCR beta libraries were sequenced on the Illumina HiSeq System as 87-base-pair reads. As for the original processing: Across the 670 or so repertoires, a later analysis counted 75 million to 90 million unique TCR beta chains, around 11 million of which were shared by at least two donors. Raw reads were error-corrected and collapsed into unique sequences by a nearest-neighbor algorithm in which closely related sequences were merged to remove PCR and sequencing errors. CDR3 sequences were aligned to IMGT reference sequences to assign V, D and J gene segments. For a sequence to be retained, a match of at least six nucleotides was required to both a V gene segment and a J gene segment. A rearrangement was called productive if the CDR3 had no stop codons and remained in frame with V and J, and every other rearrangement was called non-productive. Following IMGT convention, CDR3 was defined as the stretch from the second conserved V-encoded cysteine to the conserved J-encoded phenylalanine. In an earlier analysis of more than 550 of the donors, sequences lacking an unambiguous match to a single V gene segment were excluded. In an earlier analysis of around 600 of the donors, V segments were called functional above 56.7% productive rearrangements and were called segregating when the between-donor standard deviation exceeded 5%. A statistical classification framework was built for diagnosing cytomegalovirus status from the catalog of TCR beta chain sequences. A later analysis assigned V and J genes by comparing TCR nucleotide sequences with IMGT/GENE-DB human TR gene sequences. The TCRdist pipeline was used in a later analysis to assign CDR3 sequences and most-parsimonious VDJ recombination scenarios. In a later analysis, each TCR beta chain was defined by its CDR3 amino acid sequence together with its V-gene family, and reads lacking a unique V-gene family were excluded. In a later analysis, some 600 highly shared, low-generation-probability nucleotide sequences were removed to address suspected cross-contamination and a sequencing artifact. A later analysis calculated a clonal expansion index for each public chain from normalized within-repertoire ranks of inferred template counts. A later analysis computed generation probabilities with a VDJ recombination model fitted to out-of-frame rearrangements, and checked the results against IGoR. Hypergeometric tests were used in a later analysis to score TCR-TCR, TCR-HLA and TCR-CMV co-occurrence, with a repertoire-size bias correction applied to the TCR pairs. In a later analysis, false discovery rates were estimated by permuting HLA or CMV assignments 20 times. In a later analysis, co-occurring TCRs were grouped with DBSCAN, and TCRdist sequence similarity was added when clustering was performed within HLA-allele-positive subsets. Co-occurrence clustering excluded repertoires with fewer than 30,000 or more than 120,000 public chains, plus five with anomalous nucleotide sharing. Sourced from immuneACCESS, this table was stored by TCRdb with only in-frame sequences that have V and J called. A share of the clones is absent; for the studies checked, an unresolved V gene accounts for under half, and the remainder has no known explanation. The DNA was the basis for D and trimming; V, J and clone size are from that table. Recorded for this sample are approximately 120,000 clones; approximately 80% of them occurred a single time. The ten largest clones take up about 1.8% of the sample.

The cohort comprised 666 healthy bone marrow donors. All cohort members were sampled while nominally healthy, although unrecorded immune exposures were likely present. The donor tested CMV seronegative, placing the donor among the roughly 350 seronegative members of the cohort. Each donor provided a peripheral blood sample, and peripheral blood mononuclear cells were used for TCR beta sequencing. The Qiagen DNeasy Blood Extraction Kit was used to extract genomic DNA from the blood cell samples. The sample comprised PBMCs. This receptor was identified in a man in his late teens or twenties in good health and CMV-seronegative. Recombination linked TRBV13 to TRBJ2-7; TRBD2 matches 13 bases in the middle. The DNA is TGTGCCAGCAGCTTAGGACTAGCGGGGGGGCCGATGGGCTACGAGCAGTACTTC. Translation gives CASSLGLAGGPMGYEQYF. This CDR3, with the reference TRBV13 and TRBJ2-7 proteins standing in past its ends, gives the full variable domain AAGVIQSPRHLIKEKRETATLKCYPIPRHDTVYWYQQGPGQDPQFLISFYEKMQSDKGSIPDRFSAQQFSDYHSELNMSSLELGDSALYFCASSLGLAGGPMGYEQYFGPGTRLTVT.